These T cell receptor beta chains were read from a single sample in a study of OX40 agonist ivuxolimab in advanced cancers. Sequenced by immunoSEQ multiplex PCR; TCRdb stores in-frame clones only, minus some. Found here are 10,000 to 12,000 clones, about 73% of them singletons; the top ten hold approximately 20%. Sample: CD4+ or CD8+ T cells sorted from blood, taken in a trial of the OX40 agonist ivuxolimab. These receptors were collected from an adult with an advanced solid tumor such as melanoma, head and neck, liver or kidney cancer. Each CDR3 is given without its conserved first and last residue. Clone size is shown for a subset of rows, as once, few, many or a class of expanded clone.

clone_size,v_call,j_call,cdr3_aa
NA,TRBV27,TRBJ1-5,ASSPRDIYQPQH
once,TRBV10-2,TRBJ2-5,ASSEKGYRGTQY
NA,TRBV19,TRBJ2-3,ASSILAGGSDTQY
NA,TRBV30,TRBJ2-1,AWSVIGDEQF
NA,TRBV11-2,TRBJ1-1,ASSPTGDRVRTEAF
once,TRBV5-8,TRBJ2-5,ASSLGGVPGTQY
NA,TRBV6-1,TRBJ2-1,ATRTGGFVNEQF
NA,TRBV5-1,TRBJ2-7,ASSYTGGAEKIYEQY
NA,TRBV4-1,TRBJ2-1,ASSQDSSSYNEQF
NA,TRBV27,TRBJ2-2,ASSGGGRITIGELF
NA,TRBV6-5,TRBJ1-2,ASSLSANYGYT
medium-sized,TRBV7-2,TRBJ1-4,ASSDDRSNEKLF
NA,TRBV6-4,TRBJ2-7,ASSDKGRELSYEQY
NA,TRBV14,TRBJ1-2,ASSQATKDSASFHNYGYT
NA,TRBV6-5,TRBJ1-1,ASSHYRELTTEAF
few,TRBV5-5,TRBJ2-7,ASSLGRGWEQY
NA,TRBV27,TRBJ1-5,ASRQLPSNQPQH
medium-sized,TRBV4-3,TRBJ2-7,ASSQGQGLYEQY
large,TRBV4-2,TRBJ1-1,ASSQEGAAGLNTEAF
NA,TRBV27,TRBJ1-1,ASKTGLYTEAF
NA,TRBV27,TRBJ1-3,ASSLGTGANTIY
few,TRBV7-3,TRBJ2-2,ASSSTGSITGELF
NA,TRBV7-9,TRBJ2-5,ASSFLSGRRGETQY
NA,TRBV27,TRBJ2-1,ASREGWGGQF
few,TRBV27,TRBJ2-6,ASSFASGANVLT
NA,TRBV19,TRBJ2-7,ASSVGYEQY
NA,TRBV4-2,TRBJ1-1,ATRPVDETEAF
NA,TRBV4-1,TRBJ1-1,ASSHSPTGGRTEAF
NA,TRBV27,TRBJ1-1,ASSLGGAYTEAF
NA,TRBV7-6,TRBJ2-7,ASSLAETSSEQY
NA,TRBV27,TRBJ1-3,ASSLSFGNTIY
few,TRBV11-2,TRBJ2-7,ASSYFSGNYEQY
NA,TRBV7-2,TRBJ2-1,ASSHTGYEQF
NA,TRBV9,TRBJ1-3,ASSYDSGNTIY
few,TRBV11-2,TRBJ2-7,ASSLGGTYEQY
NA,TRBV19,TRBJ1-5,ASGGPSRGNQPQH
NA,TRBV2,TRBJ1-5,ASTDREYGDNQPQH
NA,TRBV6-5,TRBJ2-5,ASSPVGSLQETQY
few,TRBV5-8,TRBJ2-1,ASSSGRTPSYNEQF
once,TRBV6-5,TRBJ2-1,ASGINEQF
NA,TRBV13,TRBJ1-1,ASSLGTGDMNTEAF
NA,TRBV27,TRBJ2-7,ASRIGAGTYEQY
NA,TRBV5-1,TRBJ2-7,ASSEDRASYEQY
NA,TRBV6-5,TRBJ2-7,ASSYSSSNEQY
NA,TRBV28,TRBJ2-5,ASSTDRGRETQY